The 22 T cell receptor beta chains below were found in one sample sequenced in a study. Each CDR3 protein is one row after TCRdb ran MiXCR on the 5' RACE reads. The sample contains tens of thousands of distinct CDR3 sequences, 25% to 35% of which appear only once. Sequencing was performed on tumor-infiltrating memory CD4+ T cells sorted from the breast tumor. Subset reported: memory CD4+ T cells, CD4+CD45RO+CD25-. The receptor set was obtained from a female donor with breast cancer.

Only one count was recorded for this clonotype. A much larger clone lies a single base off, so this may be a read error. The chain joins TRBV6-5 to TRBJ2-1; 8 bases map to TRBD2. The length of the CDR3 is 15 residues. Looked up from germline, CDR1 is MNHEY and CDR2 is SVGAGI. CDR3: CASSSRGASYNERFF. The CDR3 DNA reads TGTGCCAGCAGTTCGCGGGGGGCCTCCTACAATGAGCGGTTCTTC.

Note on this clonotype: A much larger clone differs by one base, so this may be a read error. The chain carries TRBV5-1 and TRBJ2-5; D gene ambiguous. Germline V lookup: CDR1 SGHRS, CDR2 YFSETQ. Trimming left V 3 bases short and J 5 bases short, with 8 bases between. The CDR3 consists of 12 residues. DNA of the CDR3: TGCGCCAGCAGCTGGGTCAGGGAGACCCAGTACTTC. It yields the protein CASSWVRETQYF.

The sample holds a few counts of this clonotype. The chain uses TRBV18 and TRBJ2-1, with 8 bases fitting TRBD2. V lost 2 bases, J lost 6 bases, and 6 bases stayed unmatched. The germline CDR1 and CDR2 sequences are KGHSH and LQKENI. The CDR3 has 15 residues. The DNA of the CDR3 is TGTGCCAGCTCACCAGTCGGGAGGGCCTTCAATGAGCAGTTCTTC. This encodes CASSPVGRAFNEQFF.

V usage is TRBV3-1 and J usage is TRBJ2-2, with D maybe TRBD2 (6 bases). Germline assignment: CDR1 LGHDT and CDR2 YNNKEL (reference sequence). V was pared by 4 bases and J by 5 bases, with 29 bases between. CDR3 length equals 20 residues. The CDR3 coding sequence is TGTGCCAGCAGCCCAAAAAACTTCCCGGGACTGTCGACGATTACCGGGGAGCTGTTTTTT. Translating gives CASSPKNFPGLSTITGELFF.

This clonotype was detected many times. CDR3 DNA sequence: TGTGCCAGCAGTGGGGACGTCCGCAGGATCCCCCAGCATTTT. This sequence encodes CASSGDVRRIPQHF. V gene TRBV12-3 or TRBV12-4 combines with J gene TRBJ1-5, with a weak D call TRBD1 (5 bases). This CDR3 region has 14 residues. V lost 5 bases, J lost 10 bases, and 18 bases lay in between.

The V gene is TRBV6-2 or TRBV6-3, the J gene TRBJ2-1; TRBD2 agrees at 7 bases. Germline CDR1 reads MNHEY; CDR2 reads SVGEGT. The J segment lost 10 bases and the V segment lost 1 base, leaving 13 bases of the junction unmatched. This CDR3 has 16 residues. CDR3 coding DNA: TGTGCCAGCAGTTACTGGGGGACTACCTACAATCCAGAGCAGTTCTTC. This translates into CASSYWGTTYNPEQFF.

V usage is TRBV9 and J usage is TRBJ1-5; D ambiguous. Germline V gene data show CDR1 as SGDLS and CDR2 as YYNGEE. This CDR3 contains 15 residues. V gave up 2 bases and J gave up 4 bases, with 13 bases separating them. The CDR3, as DNA: TGTGCCAGCAGCGTCGGTTTCAGTCTAAATCAGCCCCAGCATTTT. It is translated as CASSVGFSLNQPQHF.

This clonotype showed up just a few times. The gene calls are TRBV9 and TRBJ2-5; D ambiguous. The CDR3 has 13 amino acids. The germline V gene has CDR1 SGDLS and CDR2 YYNGEE. The V end lost 3 bases, the J end lost 2 bases, and 8 bases lay between the germline ends. CDR3 amino acids: CASSARLQETQYF. The CDR3 DNA reads as TGTGCCAGCAGCGCCAGACTGCAAGAGACCCAGTACTTC.

This clonotype has a count of ten or more. The gene calls are TRBV6-5 and TRBJ1-5; no firm D call. The CDR3 length is 13 residues. Trimming shortened V by 6 bases and J by 4 bases, and 10 bases separated the two germline ends. Looked up from germline, CDR1 is MNHEY and CDR2 is SVGAGI. CDR3 amino acids: CASSPFGNQPQHF. In nucleotides, the CDR3 is TGTGCCAGCAGCCCATTTGGAAATCAGCCCCAGCATTTT.

The CDR3 coding sequence is TGTGCCAGCCGGAGCCCGGATGCAACTAATGAAAAACTGTTTTTT. The encoded protein is CASRSPDATNEKLFF. This chain uses TRBV18 with TRBJ1-4; D call uncertain. V lost 8 bases and J 0 bases, leaving 13 bases between the germline ends. The CDR3 extends over 15 amino acids. Germline V gene lookup returns CDR1 KGHSH and CDR2 LQKENI.

V gene TRBV4-1 combines with J gene TRBJ2-2; no definite D call. Per germline, CDR1 MGHRA and CDR2 YSYEKL. V lost 4 bases, J lost 0 bases, and 9 bases lay in between. The CDR3 has 15 amino acids. The CDR3 nucleotides read TGCGCCAGCAGCCCGTTATTAGCGAACACCGGGGAGCTGTTTTTT. This gives the protein CASSPLLANTGELFF.

The chain couples TRBV6-5 to TRBJ1-6, with D possibly TRBD1 on 6 matching bases. The CDR3 sequence is 14 residues long. CDR1 and CDR2 (germline): MNHEY, SVGAGI. Trimming removed 1 base from V and 7 bases from J, with 8 bases in between. DNA of the CDR3: TGTGCCAGCAGTTACTTACAGGGAAATTCACCCCTCCACTTT. It translates to CASSYLQGNSPLHF.

This clonotype was seen only a few times. The rearrangement joins TRBV7-2 to TRBJ1-2; TRBD1 matches 7 bases. Germline lookup yields CDR1 SGHTA and CDR2 FQGNSA. CDR3 length: 14 amino acids. V shed 6 bases and J 4 bases; nucleotides not matched to a gene: 8. CDR3 region: CASRPSRDSYGYTF. CDR3 coding DNA: TGTGCCAGCAGGCCCAGCCGGGACAGCTATGGCTACACCTTC.

The rearrangement uses TRBV4-2 and TRBJ2-3; D is possibly TRBD2 (7 bases). The CDR3 length is 17 residues. CDR1 is LGHNA, CDR2 YNFKEQ, per germline. V lost 3 bases and J lost 4, with 20 bases in between. The CDR3 loop is CASSQDGGAGVADTQYF. The CDR3 nucleotides are TGTGCCAGCAGCCAGGATGGGGGGGCAGGGGTAGCAGATACGCAGTATTTT.

This clonotype was recorded many times. This rearrangement joins TRBV12-3 or TRBV12-4 to TRBJ2-5; 10 bases are shared with TRBD1. The CDR3 is made up of 15 amino acids. J was trimmed by 5 bases and V by 6 bases; bases with no gene match: 9. The CDR3 DNA follows: TGTGCCAGCAGCTACCGACAGGGGGCTGTGGAGACCCAGTACTTC. Residues: CASSYRQGAVETQYF.

About this clonotype itself: Just one base apart from a much larger clone, this may be a read error. The CDR3 coding sequence is TGTGCCAACAGTCCCCTGAGGGAAGGTGAAGCTTTCTTT. Translation: CANSPLREGEAFF. The V call is TRBV6-2 or TRBV6-3, the J call TRBJ1-1; the D is unclear. CDR3 length: 13 amino acids. The germline gives CDR1 MNHEY, CDR2 SVGEGT.

Ten or more counts support this clonotype. V gene TRBV12-3 or TRBV12-4 combines with J gene TRBJ2-1; TRBD1 matches 7 bases. With 1 base clipped from V and 2 bases from J, the junction kept 2 bases outside the gene matches. The CDR3 consists of 15 residues. The CDR3 is CASSLGTGAYNEQFF. CDR3 bases: TGTGCCAGCAGTTTAGGTACAGGGGCCTACAATGAGCAGTTCTTC.

J is TRBJ2-3 and V is TRBV7-6; no firm D call. V was pared by 5 bases and J by 4 bases, with 10 bases between. This CDR3 comprises 13 residues. Germline loops: CDR1 SGHVS, CDR2 FNYEAQ. The CDR3 loop reads CASSRNPSDTQYF. For the CDR3, the DNA is TGTGCCAGCAGCCGTAACCCTTCAGATACGCAGTATTTT.

The J gene is TRBJ2-5, the V gene TRBV5-1, with D perhaps TRBD2 (6 bases). V shed 3 bases and J shed 0 bases, with 15 bases lying between them. This CDR3 has 16 amino acids. Germline CDR1 is SGHRS and CDR2 is YFSETQ. The CDR3 spells CASSSIRGWDQETQYF. As DNA, the CDR3 is TGCGCCAGCAGCTCTATCCGGGGGTGGGACCAAGAGACCCAGTACTTC.

This clonotype was counted only a few times. The chain couples TRBV12-3 or TRBV12-4 to TRBJ2-7; D remains unclear. V was clipped by 6 bases and J by 6 bases, with 15 bases between them. This CDR3 has 13 residues. The CDR3 sequence is CASSYNHAGEQYF. The CDR3 nucleotides read TGTGCCAGCAGCTACAACCACGCCGGCGAGCAGTACTTC.

This sequence joins TRBV2 and TRBJ2-7; possible D gene TRBD2, 6 bases. The germline V gene encodes CDR1 SNHLY and CDR2 FYNNEI. CDR3 size: 13 residues. V gave up 9 bases and J gave up 3 bases, with 15 bases separating them. The CDR3 reads CAREDRTNYEQYF. DNA of the CDR3: TGTGCCAGGGAGGATCGGACTAACTACGAGCAGTACTTC.

This clonotype was seen a few times. The chain employs TRBV25-1 and TRBJ2-7; perhaps TRBD1 as D (5 bases). The CDR3 is 14 residues long. Trimming took 2 bases from V and 1 from J, leaving 9 bases between them. The germline V gene encodes CDR1 MGHDK and CDR2 SYGVNS. CDR3 nucleotides: TGTGCCAGCAGTGAAGAAAAGGGGTCCTACGAGCAGTACTTC. Protein sequence: CASSEEKGSYEQYF.